This TCR beta chain originates from a study of cytomegalovirus exposure and HLA in healthy donors. Study-level background: Of roughly 400 genotyped donors, 75% to 90% grouped in the Caucasian-associated ancestry cluster. Regarding the study as a whole: Three CMV-associated chains proved CMV antigen-specific in vitro. Previously analyzed data showed that most TCR beta V segments were productive at a frequency of about 90% or about 30%. The authors later found HLA-associated TCR beta chains more clonally expanded than equally common others.

The germline V gene has CDR1 SQVTM and CDR2 ANQGSEA. V lost 0 bases, J lost 2 bases, and 18 bases lay in between. The CDR3 has 17 residues. 13 Jbeta primers and 60 Vbeta primers were used for the PCR. Assay: immunoSEQ multiplex PCR; the TCRdb copy retains only in-frame clones and omits some. Among 280,000 or so clones listed, 70% to 90% were seen once. As regards this clone: Its matching antigen is unknown.

This receptor was obtained from a woman aged 18-29 years in good health and CMV-seronegative. The gene calls are TRBV29-1 and TRBJ2-3; D is perhaps TRBD2 (6 bases). Sequenced: PBMCs. CDR3 sequence reads: CSVEDRVGLANTDTQYF. In nucleotides, the CDR3 is TGCAGCGTTGAAGATCGCGTAGGGCTAGCGAACACAGATACGCAGTATTTT.